This T cell receptor beta chain was documented in a study of CD8 T cells in ankylosing spondylitis. CDR1 is SGHRS, CDR2 YFSETQ, per germline. The CDR3 is 16 residues long. J was trimmed by 6 bases and V by 3 bases; bases with no gene match: 12. Study results and limitations: Disease-linked clones reportedly showed significant enrichment in matched ankylosing spondylitis synovial fluid. Past studies reported some motif variants in reactive arthritis synovial fluid and blood. Characteristic, it appeared, of ankylosing spondylitis blood was a TCR beta motif of 7 or 8 highly homologous variants. Disease-linked clones were found to be CD8+ and relatively rare in peripheral blood.

Libraries of TCR beta came from quantitative 5'-RACE with molecular barcodes. TCRdb reprocessed the 5' RACE reads via MiXCR and lists one record per CDR3 protein. This table has approximately 400,000 distinct CDR3 sequences, approximately 17% appearing once. This clonotype occurred many times. Antigen specificity is unknown. Sequencing input: blood, either unsorted or a sorted T cell fraction (not recorded which). The sequence came from a male donor with ankylosing spondylitis. The chain joins TRBV5-1 to TRBJ1-1; 9 positions match TRBD1. CDR3 in amino acids: CASSSTVGTGQSEAFF. CDR3 bases: TGCGCCAGCAGCTCGACCGTCGGGACAGGGCAATCTGAAGCTTTCTTT. Looking up the rest from reference TRBV5-1 and TRBJ1-1 gives the full variable domain: KAGVTQTPRYLIKTRGQQVTLSCSPISGHRSVSWYQQTPGQGLQFLFEYFSETQRNKGNFPGRFSGRQFSNSRSEMNVSTLELGDSALYLCASSSTVGTGQSEAFFGQGTRLTVV.